These 13 T cell receptor beta chains were all obtained from the same sample, sequenced in a study of CXCR3-negative and CXCR3-positive naive CD8 T cells. Study-level findings and limits: Hydrophobicity was higher for TRB CDR3s found in CXCR3-positive naive cells than in CXCR3-negative naive cells.

Through 5' RACE with UMI labels, the TRB cDNA libraries were prepared. TCRdb re-called the 5' RACE reads; one entry per CDR3 protein, DNA not given. The specimen's table records about 5,000 distinct CDR3 sequences. The antigens for these receptors are not known. The sequencing input was naive CXCR3+ CD8+ T cells from blood. Subset described: CD45RO-CCR7+CD27+CD95- naive CD8+ T cells expressing CXCR3 (TNR3+). The source is a human donor in good health. Some clones in this sample may be carry-over from other donors' samples.

Judged by frequency, this clonotype is medium-sized. V gene TRBV29-1 combines with J gene TRBJ1-2. Germline V lookup: CDR1 SQVTM, CDR2 ANQGSEA. The CDR3 spans 13 residues. The CDR3 is CSVESSGNYGYTF.

This clonotype counts as medium-sized by frequency. This rearrangement joins TRBV6-6 to TRBJ1-1; the D call of TRBD1 rests on TCRdb alone, since no DNA is present to check it. CDR1 and CDR2 (germline): MNHNY, SVGAGI (reference sequence). This CDR3 has 14 amino acids. CDR3 protein: CASSLGDGNTEAFF.

This clonotype ranks as medium-sized in terms of frequency. The chain is built from TRBV29-1 and TRBJ2-6. CDR1 and CDR2 from the germline V gene are SQVTM and ANQGSEA. This CDR3 contains 13 residues. This CDR3 reads CSVDFSGANVLTF.

CDR3 residues: CASSLGNSNQPQHF. The chain combines TRBV5-8 with TRBJ1-5. The CDR3 loop spans 14 amino acids. The germline V gene encodes CDR1 SGHTS and CDR2 YDEGEE.

This clonotype is medium-sized by frequency. V gene TRBV18 combines with J gene TRBJ1-4. The length of the CDR3 is 15 residues. Germline CDR1 KGHSH, CDR2 LQKENI. Here the CDR3 reads CASSPRGEVVKNCFF.

Judged by frequency, this clonotype is medium-sized. The gene calls are TRBV20-1 and TRBJ2-1; TCRdb names TRBD1, which stays unverified in the absence of DNA. The germline gives CDR1 DFQATT, CDR2 SNEGSKA (reference sequence). The CDR3 runs to 15 residues. The CDR3 is CSAPGRRELYNEQFF.

The V gene is TRBV2, the J gene TRBJ2-7; TCRdb's D gene call, TRBD1, goes unchecked for lack of DNA. This CDR3 has 13 amino acids. The germline V gene has CDR1 SNHLY and CDR2 FYNNEI. CDR3 region: CASSPTGFHEQYF. Full variable domain (missing parts from reference TRBV2 and TRBJ2-7): EPEVTQTPSHQVTQMGQEVILRCVPISNHLYFYWYRQILGQKVEFLVSFYNNEISEKSEIFDDQFSVERPDGSNFTLKIRSTKLEDSAMYFCASSPTGFHEQYFGPGTRLTVT.

By frequency, this clonotype is medium-sized. The gene calls are TRBV9 and TRBJ1-1. CDR3 size: 14 residues. Germline values: CDR1 SGDLS, CDR2 YYNGEE. CDR3 sequence: CASSVGSLNTEAFF.

V and J are TRBV7-9 and TRBJ1-2; TCRdb's assignment of TRBD1 cannot be checked, as there is no DNA. The length of the CDR3 is 15 residues. Germline V lookup: CDR1 SEHNR, CDR2 FQNEAQ (reference sequence). CDR3 in amino acids: CASSPPDNLNYGYTF. The entire variable domain, with the rest obtained from reference TRBV7-9 and TRBJ1-2, is as follows: DTGVSQNPRHKITKRGQNVTFRCDPISEHNRLYWYRQTLGQGPEFLTYFQNEAQLEKSRLLSDRFSAERPKGSFSTLEIQRTEQGDSAMYLCASSPPDNLNYGYTFGSGTRLTVV.

J is TRBJ2-2 and V is TRBV19. The CDR3 totals 14 residues. Germline assignment: CDR1 LNHDA and CDR2 SQIVND (reference sequence). The CDR3 loop reads CASSITANTGELFF.

Considering frequency, this clonotype is medium-sized (0.01 to 0.1%). The chain links TRBV7-3 to TRBJ2-1; TCRdb outputs TRBD1, but without DNA this stays unchecked. This CDR3 is 16 amino acids long. Germline loops: CDR1 SGHTA, CDR2 FQGTGA. The CDR3 here is CASSATGRGPYNEQFF.

This clonotype ranks as medium-sized in terms of frequency. The rearrangement uses TRBV20-1 and TRBJ2-3; TCRdb names TRBD2, which stays unverified in the absence of DNA. CDR3 length: 17 amino acids. Germline V gene data show CDR1 as DFQATT and CDR2 as SNEGSKA (reference sequence). This chain's CDR3 is CSARAYHSGDGTDTQYF.

This chain uses TRBV7-2 with TRBJ1-1; no DNA is available, so the TRBD1 call from TCRdb remains unchecked. The CDR3 is 13 amino acids. CDR1 and CDR2 (germline): SGHTA, FQGNSA. CDR3 region: CASSPGGVPEAFF.